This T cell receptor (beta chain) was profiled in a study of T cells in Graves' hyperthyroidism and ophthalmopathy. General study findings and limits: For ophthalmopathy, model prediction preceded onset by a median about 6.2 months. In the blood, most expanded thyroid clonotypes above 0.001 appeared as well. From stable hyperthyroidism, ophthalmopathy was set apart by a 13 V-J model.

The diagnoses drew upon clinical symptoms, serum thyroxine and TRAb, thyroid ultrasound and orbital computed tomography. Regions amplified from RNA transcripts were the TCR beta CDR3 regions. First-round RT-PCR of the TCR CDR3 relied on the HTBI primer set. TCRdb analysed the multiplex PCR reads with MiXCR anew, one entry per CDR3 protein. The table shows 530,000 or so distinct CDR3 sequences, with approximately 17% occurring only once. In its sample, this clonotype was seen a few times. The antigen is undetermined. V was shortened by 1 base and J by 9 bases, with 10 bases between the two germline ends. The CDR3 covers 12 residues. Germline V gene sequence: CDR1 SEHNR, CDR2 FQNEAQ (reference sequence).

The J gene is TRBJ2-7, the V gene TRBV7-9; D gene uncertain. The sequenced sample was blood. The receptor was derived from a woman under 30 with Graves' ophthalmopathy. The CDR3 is CASSLGNWGQYF. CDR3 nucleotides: TGTGCCAGCAGCTTAGGAAACTGGGGGCAGTACTTC.